This T cell receptor (beta chain) was recorded in a study of regulatory T cells in long-lasting Graves disease. Study-level findings and limits: Favored usage of TRBV28, TRBJ1-2 and TRBJ2-5 was recorded in persistent disease. Newly diagnosed patients had higher TCR diversity than persistent Graves' patients did.

CDR3 length equals 15 residues. The V end lost 2 bases, the J end lost 4 bases, and 12 bases lay between the germline ends. Germline lookup yields CDR1 SGHAT and CDR2 FQNNGV. Time point noted: newly diagnosed GD, antithyroid drugs for less than 3 months. The TCR library was made from RNA that had been extracted from PBMCs in TRIzol. Through Arm-PCR of CDR3 regions and iRepertoire HTBI primers, TCR beta libraries were built. In TCRdb, the multiplex PCR reads were re-called with MiXCR into one record per CDR3 protein. The sample includes about 500,000 distinct CDR3 sequences, 12% seen only once; the top ten take more than 8%. In the case of this clonotype: Its antigen is unknown.

The sample was also reused in another study, on T cells in Graves' hyperthyroidism and ophthalmopathy. That work adds: Clinical symptoms, serum thyroxine, TRAb, thyroid ultrasound and orbital computed tomography informed diagnoses. Researchers ran a first-round RT-PCR on the TCR CDR3 using the HTBI primer set.

This clonotype originated in a woman in her thirties with Graves disease. The sample here was peripheral blood mononuclear cells (PBMCs), taken at new diagnosis, from a patient treated with antithyroid drugs. J is TRBJ2-1 and V is TRBV11-2; tentatively, D is TRBD2 (5 bases). The CDR3 DNA reads TGTGCCAGCAGCTTATTAACGGGAAATTACAATGAGCAGTTCTTC. Translating gives CASSLLTGNYNEQFF.